This is a list of T cell receptor beta chains from one sample in a study of T-cell reconstitution after alpha-beta-depleted transplantation in children. Each CDR3 protein gets one entry after TCRdb re-called the PCR reads with MiXCR. The sample holds about 510,000 distinct CDR3 sequences, about an eighth seen once. Sequenced here: PBMCs, mostly from graft donor cells, sampled 180 days after TCRalphabeta/CD19-depleted stem cell transplant. The receptors stem from a female patient younger than 10 who had a stem cell transplant for aplastic anemia, so the T cells may come from the graft donor. Each CDR3 is given with its conserved first and last residue. D genes are given only for firm matches. The size field is filled for only some rows; it gives once, few, many or a size class.

clone size	V gene	J gene	D gene	CDR3 DNA	CDR3 protein
few	TRBV24-1	TRBJ2-1	TRBD2	TGTGCCACCAGTGACGGACTAGCAGGGGTATATGAGCAGTTCTTC	CATSDGLAGVYEQFF
-	TRBV24-1	TRBJ2-3	TRBD1	TGTGCCACCAGTGATCCTCTCCTTGGACAGGAGCCCACAAAGACGCAGTATTTT	CATSDPLLGQEPTKTQYF
-	TRBV10-3	TRBJ2-1	TRBD2	TGTGCCATCAGTGGGCTAGCGGAGCGGGATGAGCAGTTCTTC	CAISGLAERDEQFF
-	TRBV6-2/TRBV6-3	TRBJ2-1	-	TGTGCCAGTCGACGGGACGGAACATCCTACGAGCAGTTCTTC	CASRRDGTSYEQFF
many	TRBV5-1	TRBJ1-2	-	TGCGCCAGCAGCTTGAGTCACGACTATGGCTACACCTTC	CASSLSHDYGYTF
-	TRBV20-1	TRBJ2-5	TRBD2	TGCAGTGCTAAGCGGGGACTAGCGGGATCACAAGAGACCCAGTACTTC	CSAKRGLAGSQETQYF
once	TRBV18	TRBJ2-1	TRBD1	TGTGCCAGCTCACCATCTACAGGGGTCCTCTCCTACAATGAGCAGTTCTTC	CASSPSTGVLSYNEQFF
-	TRBV5-1	TRBJ2-6	-	TGCGCCAGCAGCTTGGTTCGGGGCTCTGGGGCCAACGTCCTGACTTTC	CASSLVRGSGANVLTF
-	TRBV7-9	TRBJ1-1	TRBD1	TGTGCCAGCAGCTCGCTGTCAGACAGGGACTCTACTAAGAACACTGAAGCTTTCTTT	CASSSLSDRDSTKNTEAFF
many	TRBV12-3/TRBV12-4	TRBJ2-2	TRBD2	TGTGCCAGCATTACTAGCGAGAGGAACACCGGGGAGCTGTTTTTT	CASITSERNTGELFF
-	TRBV5-6	TRBJ2-1	-	TGTGCCAGCAGCTTGGACCCACTAGCCGGGCACAATGAGCAGTTCTTC	CASSLDPLAGHNEQFF
few	TRBV6-1	TRBJ2-3	-	TGTGCCAGCAGTGACAGGGAGGTTACAGATACGCAGTATTTT	CASSDREVTDTQYF
-	TRBV6-2/TRBV6-3	TRBJ2-7	TRBD2	TGTGCCAGCAGTTATTACTCTAGCGGACCGTACGAGCAGTACTTC	CASSYYSSGPYEQYF
-	TRBV4-3	TRBJ2-3	TRBD2	TGCGCCAGGGGTACGGGACTAGCGGGGAGTTACACAGATACGCAGTATTTT	CARGTGLAGSYTDTQYF
few	TRBV6-1	TRBJ1-2	-	TGTGCCAGCAGCCCTCGCCAGGCACACTATGGCTACACCTTC	CASSPRQAHYGYTF
-	TRBV7-2	TRBJ2-3	TRBD2	TGTGCCAGCAGCTTAGAACTAGCGGGGGGGGCAGATACGCAGTATTTT	CASSLELAGGADTQYF
many	TRBV12-3/TRBV12-4	TRBJ1-1	-	TGTGCCAGCAGTTTCTCGGTCATGAACACTGAAGCTTTCTTT	CASSFSVMNTEAFF
-	TRBV7-2	TRBJ2-7	-	TGTGCCAGCAGCTTAGCGCTGGTCCTGGCCTACGAGCAGTACTTC	CASSLALVLAYEQYF
-	TRBV7-2	TRBJ2-2	-	TGTGCCAGCAGCAGGTGGGAGTCATGGGAGCTGTTTTTT	CASSRWESWELFF
-	TRBV18	TRBJ2-1	-	TGTGCCAGCTCTACGGGGGAATACAATGAGCAGTTCTTC	CASSTGEYNEQFF
few	TRBV20-1	TRBJ2-1	-	TGCAGTGCAGGTGGATACAATGAGCAGTTCTTC	CSAGGYNEQFF
few	TRBV9	TRBJ2-2	TRBD2	TGTGCCAGCAGCGTCCGGACTAGCGGGAGGGTCCACACCGGGGAGCTGTTTTTT	CASSVRTSGRVHTGELFF
few	TRBV5-1	TRBJ2-1	TRBD1	TGCGCCAGCAGTCGATCCGGGACAGGGATGAATGAGCAGTTCTTC	CASSRSGTGMNEQFF
-	TRBV29-1	TRBJ2-1	TRBD2	TGCAGCGTGACAAGCGGGACCCTCGGGAATGAGCAGTTCTTC	CSVTSGTLGNEQFF
few	TRBV20-1	TRBJ2-1	-	TGCAGTGCTAGAGACTGGCAGGGAAGCGGTCAGTTCTTC	CSARDWQGSGQFF
few	TRBV6-5	TRBJ2-7	-	TGTGCCAGCAGTTTGGGATACCCATACTCCTACGAGCAGTACTTC	CASSLGYPYSYEQYF
few	TRBV20-1	TRBJ2-1	-	TGCAGTGCTAGAGGTTGGGACCGCCCGTACAATGAGCAGTTCTTC	CSARGWDRPYNEQFF
few	TRBV30	TRBJ2-1	-	TGTGCCTGGAGTGGAGGGGACGGACCGTTCTTC	CAWSGGDGPFF
few	TRBV7-2	TRBJ2-1	TRBD1	TGTGCCAGCAGCCGAGGACAGGGACTGTACAATGAGCAGTTCTTC	CASSRGQGLYNEQFF